This TCR beta chain was captured in a study of regulatory T cells in long-lasting Graves disease. Time point given: persistent/refractory GD, antithyroid drugs over 5 years with positive TRAb. From PBMCs, RNA was extracted and then used to make the TCR library. By American Thyroid Association guidelines, Graves' disease was diagnosed in the cohort. Germline V gives CDR1 DFQATT, CDR2 SNEGSKA (reference sequence). The ends lost 6 bases at V and 3 bases at J; junction bases unmatched: 5. CDR3 length: 13 amino acids. This clonotype came up a few times. Combining iRepertoire HTBI primers with Arm-PCR of CDR3 regions, the authors built TCR beta libraries. TCRdb redid the calling of the multiplex PCR reads with MiXCR, one entry per CDR3 protein. The table lists under 450,000 distinct CDR3 sequences, around 23% of them singletons.

This clonotype was sampled from a woman aged 40 to 50 with Graves disease. The input for sequencing was peripheral blood mononuclear cells (PBMCs), taken when the disease was refractory, from a patient treated with antithyroid drugs. The genes are TRBV20-1 and TRBJ1-3; 7 bases fit TRBD1. As DNA, the CDR3 is TGCAGTGCCTGGGACAGCAATGGAAACACCATATATTTT. It codes for CSAWDSNGNTIYF.